This TCR beta chain comes out of a study of beta chain features in type 1 diabetes. Study-wide results and limits: There were fewer insertions and more deletions at the VDJ junctions of type 1 diabetes patients. Moderately but significantly shorter TCRB CDR3s were found in Type 1 diabetes patients in all four CD4+ subsets.

This clone was found a few times. The antigen remains unidentified. Expressed TCRB transcripts were sequenced because the isolated RNA had all been reverse transcribed beforehand. Generated by immunoSEQ multiplex PCR, the TCRdb table keeps only in-frame clones and is missing some. The table lists approximately 170,000 clones, approximately 8.4% of them singletons, with roughly 0.5% in the top ten. CDR3 length equals 15 residues. Germline CDR1 and CDR2: SGHRS and YFSETQ. The V gene end was trimmed by 4 bases and the J gene end by 3 bases; junction bases not matched to a gene: 7. The receptor was isolated from a man aged 18 to 30 with type 1 diabetes. The chain couples TRBV5-1 to TRBJ1-1; 9 bases agree with TRBD1. Input material: central memory CD4+ T cells from blood. CDR3 nucleotides: TGCGCCAGCAGCCCCCGGACAGGGGTAGACACTGAAGCTTTCTTT. As protein: CASSPRTGVDTEAFF.